This T cell receptor (beta chain) is drawn from a study of T cells after yellow fever vaccination. This clonotype was counted many times. Its specificity is not known. Study results and caveats: Most clones from primary vaccination were detected again post-booster (roughly 96% CD4, about 88% CD8).

One entry per CDR3 protein, called by TCRdb with MiXCR from the 5' RACE reads. The sample lists more than 95,000 distinct CDR3 sequences; under 9% were seen once. The material was CD8+ T cells sorted from PBMCs, obtained on the day of the yellow fever booster vaccination. The clonotype originates from a man younger than 30 who received the YFV17D yellow fever vaccine.

This chain's CDR3 is CASSQEISGEETQYF. The CDR3 DNA reads as TGTGCCAGCAGCCAAGAGATTTCCGGGGAAGAGACCCAGTACTTC. The chain links TRBV3-1 to TRBJ2-5, with a weak D call TRBD2 (5 bases). This CDR3 is built from 15 residues. Trimming stripped 0 bases from V and 3 bases from J, with 11 bases between. CDR1 is LGHDT and CDR2 is YNNKEL in the germline V gene (reference sequence).